This T cell receptor (beta chain) came from a study of blood T cell repertoires in COVID-19. A single count supports this clone. The CDR3 totals 14 residues. Germline CDR1 and CDR2: SGHRS and YFSETQ. The J segment lost 5 bases and the V segment lost 0 bases, leaving 2 bases of the junction unmatched. The data were produced by immunoSEQ multiplex PCR, yet TCRdb's version contains in-frame clones alone and is incomplete. The data contain roughly 170,000 clones, 84% of them singletons. The source of this sequence is a man aged 45-60 years who had recovered from COVID-19. The specimen was PBMCs or T cells enriched from blood (not recorded which). The gene calls are TRBV5-1 and TRBJ1-2, with 9 bases that match TRBD1. The CDR3 bases are TGCGCCAGCAGCTTGGGCGGGACAGGGTATGGCTACACCTTC. This codes for CASSLGGTGYGYTF. Filled out from reference TRBV5-1 and TRBJ1-2, the complete variable domain reads KAGVTQTPRYLIKTRGQQVTLSCSPISGHRSVSWYQQTPGQGLQFLFEYFSETQRNKGNFPGRFSGRQFSNSRSEMNVSTLELGDSALYLCASSLGGTGYGYTFGSGTRLTVV.